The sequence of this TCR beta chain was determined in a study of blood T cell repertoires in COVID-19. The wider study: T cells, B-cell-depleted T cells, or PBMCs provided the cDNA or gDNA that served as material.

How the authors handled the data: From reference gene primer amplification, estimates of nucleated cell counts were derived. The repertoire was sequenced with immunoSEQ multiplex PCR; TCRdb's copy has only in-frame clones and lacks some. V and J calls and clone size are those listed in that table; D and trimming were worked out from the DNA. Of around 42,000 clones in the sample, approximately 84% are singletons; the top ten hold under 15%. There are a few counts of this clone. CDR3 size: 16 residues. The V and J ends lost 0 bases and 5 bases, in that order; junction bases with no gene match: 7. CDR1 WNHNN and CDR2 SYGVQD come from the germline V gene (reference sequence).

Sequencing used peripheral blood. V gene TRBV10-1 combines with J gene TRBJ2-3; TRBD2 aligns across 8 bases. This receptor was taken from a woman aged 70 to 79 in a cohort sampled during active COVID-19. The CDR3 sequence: CASSESGAGERDTQYF. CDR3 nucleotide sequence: TGCGCCAGCAGTGAGTCTGGAGCGGGAGAGCGAGATACGCAGTATTTT.